Given below is one T cell receptor (beta chain) in context. No antigen is known for it. The V and J ends lost 3 bases and 2 bases respectively, with 16 bases between them. Germline CDR1 and CDR2: SGHRS and YFSETQ. The length of the CDR3 is 16 residues. These data are taken from a study of cytomegalovirus exposure and HLA in healthy donors. Overall study findings and caveats: In a later analysis, several top co-occurrence clusters appeared linked to parvovirus B19, influenza, CMV and Epstein-Barr virus.

The donors (healthy individuals) were bone marrow donors. Amplification used 60 Vbeta primers and 13 Jbeta primers. Repertoires were generated with immunoSEQ multiplex PCR, while TCRdb's copy carries only in-frame clones and drops some. The table records more than 90,000 clones, 60% to 80% of them present only once. V and J are TRBV5-1 and TRBJ2-3, with a tentative D call TRBD2 (7 bases). This clonotype was obtained from a female donor in good health and CMV-seronegative. Sequences were obtained from PBMCs. Here the CDR3 reads CASSSGASGITDTQYF. The CDR3 coding sequence is TGCGCCAGCAGCTCAGGGGCTAGCGGAATCACAGATACGCAGTATTTT.